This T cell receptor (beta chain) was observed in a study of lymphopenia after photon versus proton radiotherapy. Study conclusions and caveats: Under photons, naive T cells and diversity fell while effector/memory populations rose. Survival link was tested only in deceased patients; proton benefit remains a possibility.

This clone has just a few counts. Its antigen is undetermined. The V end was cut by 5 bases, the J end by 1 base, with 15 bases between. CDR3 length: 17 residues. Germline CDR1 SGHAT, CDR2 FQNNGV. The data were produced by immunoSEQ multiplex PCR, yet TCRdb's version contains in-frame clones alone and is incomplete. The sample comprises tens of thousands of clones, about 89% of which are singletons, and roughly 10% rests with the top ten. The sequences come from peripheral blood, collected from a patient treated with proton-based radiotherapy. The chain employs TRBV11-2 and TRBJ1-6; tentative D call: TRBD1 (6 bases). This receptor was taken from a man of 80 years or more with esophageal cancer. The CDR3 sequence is CASSANRDTSYNSPLHF. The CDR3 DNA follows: TGTGCCAGCAGCGCAAACCGGGACACGTCCTATAATTCACCCCTCCACTTT.